One and the same sample provided the 19 T cell receptor beta chains below, sequenced in a study of blood T cell repertoires in COVID-19. Libraries were prepared by immunoSEQ multiplex PCR; TCRdb keeps only in-frame clonotypes and omits some of them. The data show about 120,000 clones, roughly 87% seen once. Sequencing was done on a sample of peripheral blood. The receptors come from a woman older than 75 with acute or convalescent COVID-19.

The V call is TRBV3-1 (or the pseudogene TRBV3-2), the J call TRBJ1-3; D may be TRBD1 (5 bases). Trimming stripped 2 bases from V and 2 bases from J, with 7 bases between. From germline, CDR1 is LGHDT and CDR2 YNNKEL (reference sequence). The CDR3 sequence is 14 residues long. The CDR3 DNA reads TGTGCCAGCAGCCAACGGGGGGCTGGAAACACCATATATTTT. Translated, it gives CASSQRGAGNTIYF.

Notes on this clone: A junction boundary mismatches the germline segment, possibly from a read error. The J gene is TRBJ2-1, the V gene TRBV10-2, with 7 positions matching TRBD1. CDR1 is WSHSY and CDR2 is SAAADI in the germline V gene. This CDR3 spans 14 amino acids. In nucleotides, the CDR3 is TGCGCCAGCAGCCTGACAGGGTCCTTCAATGAGCAGTTCTTC. It yields the protein CASSLTGSFNEQFF.

The J gene is TRBJ2-1, the V gene TRBV2; TRBD2 might be the D (5 bases). CDR3 length: 13 amino acids. The V end lost 9 bases, the J end lost 3 bases, and 12 bases lay between the germline ends. Looked up from germline, CDR1 is SNHLY and CDR2 is FYNNEI. This chain's CDR3 is CASGLQSYNEQFF. The CDR3 DNA reads as TGTGCCAGTGGACTCCAAAGCTACAATGAGCAGTTCTTC. Looking up the rest from reference TRBV2 and TRBJ2-1 gives the full variable domain: EPEVTQTPSHQVTQMGQEVILRCVPISNHLYFYWYRQILGQKVEFLVSFYNNEISEKSEIFDDQFSVERPDGSNFTLKIRSTKLEDSAMYFCASGLQSYNEQFFGPGTRLTVL.

This clone was counted a single time. The chain employs TRBV5-1 and TRBJ2-5; 10 nucleotides agree with TRBD1. The germline V gene has CDR1 SGHRS and CDR2 YFSETQ. The CDR3 covers 15 residues. V dropped 4 bases and J dropped 3; count of bases not matched to a gene: 6. The CDR3 region is CASSAAGTGEETQYF. Here the CDR3 DNA reads TGCGCCAGCAGCGCCGCCGGGACAGGGGAAGAGACCCAGTACTTC. The full variable domain, its missing parts supplied by reference TRBV5-1 and TRBJ2-5, is KAGVTQTPRYLIKTRGQQVTLSCSPISGHRSVSWYQQTPGQGLQFLFEYFSETQRNKGNFPGRFSGRQFSNSRSEMNVSTLELGDSALYLCASSAAGTGEETQYFGPGTRLLVL.

This sequence joins TRBV15 and TRBJ1-5, with 7 positions matching TRBD1. CDR1 and CDR2 (germline): LNHNV, YYDKDF (reference sequence). This CDR3 comprises 12 residues. Unmatched junction bases numbered 1, after V lost 8 bases and J lost 3 bases. Here the CDR3 DNA reads TGTGCCACCGGACAGGTCAATCAGCCCCAGCATTTT. Its translation: CATGQVNQPQHF.

V usage is TRBV6-5 and J usage is TRBJ1-4, with D tentatively TRBD1 (5 bases). The CDR3 runs 14 residues. Germline V gives CDR1 MNHEY, CDR2 SVGAGI. With 6 bases removed from V and 4 bases from J, the gap between germline ends came to 12 bases. In nucleotides, the CDR3 is TGTGCCAGCAGCCCGTCCAGGGTTAATGAAAAACTGTTTTTT. As protein: CASSPSRVNEKLFF.

V is TRBV7-9 and J is TRBJ2-5; TRBD1 is a possible D gene (6 bases). Looked up from germline, CDR1 is SEHNR and CDR2 is FQNEAQ (reference sequence). The CDR3 is made up of 10 amino acids. The V and J ends lost 11 bases and 5 bases respectively, with 9 bases between them. For the CDR3, the DNA is TGTGCCGGGGGCGGGGAGACCCAGTACTTC. This gives the protein CAGGGETQYF.

The chain links TRBV4-2 to TRBJ1-2; possible D gene TRBD1, 6 bases. Germline assignment: CDR1 LGHNA and CDR2 YNFKEQ. Trimming took off 0 bases at V and 7 bases at J, with 15 bases between the two ends. This CDR3 contains 15 residues. For the CDR3, the DNA is TGTGCCAGCAGCCAAGATTCAGCAGGGGCGCGTGGCTACACCTTC. Its translation: CASSQDSAGARGYTF.

The rearrangement uses TRBV2 and TRBJ1-5; D remains ambiguous. V shed 4 bases and J shed 0 bases, with 7 bases lying between them. Germline V CDR1 and CDR2: SNHLY, FYNNEI. The CDR3 runs 14 residues. The DNA of the CDR3 is TGTGCCAGCAGTGTGTCGGGTAGCAATCAGCCCCAGCATTTT. Protein product: CASSVSGSNQPQHF.

V is TRBV7-3 and J is TRBJ2-1; 9 bases align to TRBD2. The V segment lost 8 bases and the J segment 3 bases; nucleotides outside the gene matches: 8. This CDR3 region has 15 residues. Germline assignment: CDR1 SGHTA and CDR2 FQGTGA. The CDR3 region is CASSLAAGGYNEQFF. CDR3 DNA sequence: TGTGCCAGCTCCCTGGCAGCGGGGGGCTACAATGAGCAGTTCTTC.

This chain joins TRBV5-4 and TRBJ1-1, with 7 bases lining up with TRBD1. The V segment lost 4 bases and the J segment 7 bases; nucleotides outside the gene matches: 4. The germline V gene has CDR1 SGHNT and CDR2 YYREEE (reference sequence). The CDR3 is 12 residues long. CDR3 sequence: CASSVRDSEAFF. CDR3 sequence (DNA): TGTGCCAGCAGCGTCCGGGACAGTGAAGCTTTCTTT. Variable domain in full (rest from reference TRBV5-4 and TRBJ1-1): ETGVTQSPTHLIKTRGQQVTLRCSSQSGHNTVSWYQQALGQGPQFIFQYYREEENGRGNFPPRFSGLQFPNYSSELNVNALELDDSALYLCASSVRDSEAFFGQGTRLTVV.

This chain joins TRBV9 and TRBJ2-7, with D possibly TRBD1 on 6 matching bases. The germline CDR1 and CDR2 sequences are SGDLS and YYNGEE. Trimming cost V 4 bases and J 0 bases, with 17 bases left between them. The CDR3 runs 16 residues. The CDR3 is CASSTRSTGNSYEQYF. Here the CDR3 DNA reads TGTGCCAGCAGCACGCGCTCCACAGGGAACTCCTACGAGCAGTACTTC.

The DNA for the CDR3 is TGCGCCAGCAGTGATTCTTCCGGGACTGGATATGGCTACACCTTC. This encodes CASSDSSGTGYGYTF. J is TRBJ1-2 and V is TRBV10-2; a weak D match, TRBD1 (5 bases). Germline CDR1 and CDR2: WSHSY and SAAADI. The V end lost 3 bases, the J end lost 5 bases, and 16 bases lay between the germline ends. The CDR3 has 15 residues.

V gene TRBV7-9 combines with J gene TRBJ2-1; D not resolved. Germline lookup yields CDR1 SEHNR and CDR2 FQNEAQ (reference sequence). There are 11 residues in the CDR3. With 5 bases removed from V and 10 bases from J, the gap between germline ends came to 9 bases. The CDR3 sequence is CASSQSGEQFF. CDR3 in DNA: TGTGCCAGCAGCCAATCAGGAGAGCAGTTCTTC.

The V gene is TRBV18, the J gene TRBJ1-4, with D hard to call. Germline V gene sequence: CDR1 KGHSH, CDR2 LQKENI. V shed 1 base and J shed 5 bases, with 14 bases lying between them. This CDR3 contains 16 residues. CDR3 residues: CASSPRQALQNEKLFF. CDR3 coding DNA: TGTGCCAGCTCACCACGGCAGGCCTTACAGAATGAAAAACTGTTTTTT.

V is TRBV19 and J is TRBJ1-1, with D perhaps TRBD1 (6 bases). The germline CDR1 and CDR2 sequences are LNHDA and SQIVND (reference sequence). Trimming stripped 5 bases from V and 0 bases from J, with 13 bases between. The CDR3 covers 15 residues. The CDR3 nucleotides are TGTGCCAGTAGTGGATACAGGGTCGTGAACACTGAAGCTTTCTTT. The encoded protein is CASSGYRVVNTEAFF.

The chain joins TRBV6-2 or TRBV6-3 to TRBJ2-3, with D possibly matching TRBD1 (6 bases). The length of the CDR3 is 14 residues. CDR1 and CDR2 from the germline V gene are MNHEY and SVGEGT. The V end was cut by 5 bases, the J end by 1 base, with 10 bases between. The CDR3 nucleotides read TGTGCCAGCAGTAGTTCAGGGGGCACAGATACGCAGTATTTT. As protein: CASSSSGGTDTQYF.

The chain combines TRBV3-1 (or the pseudogene TRBV3-2) with TRBJ1-4, with 10 nucleotides matching TRBD1. From germline, CDR1 is LGHDT and CDR2 YNNKEL (reference sequence). Trimming cost V 4 bases and J 7 bases; bases outside gene matches: 3. The CDR3 consists of 14 residues. Written as DNA, the CDR3 is TGTGCCAGCAGCCTCGGGACAGGGGCTGAAAAACTGTTTTTT. Encoded protein: CASSLGTGAEKLFF.

The genes are TRBV4-1 and TRBJ1-6; D uncertain. The CDR3 totals 16 residues. V lost 4 bases, J lost 7 bases, and 17 bases lay in between. The germline V gene has CDR1 MGHRA and CDR2 YSYEKL. CDR3 DNA: TGCGCCAGCAGCCCTCAAGAACAGACGAAGAATTCACCCCTCCACTTT. This translates into CASSPQEQTKNSPLHF.